This is a list of T cell receptor beta chains from one sample in a study of blood T cell repertoires in COVID-19. The data were produced by immunoSEQ multiplex PCR, yet TCRdb's version contains in-frame clones alone and is incomplete. The sample includes about 190,000 clones, 84% seen only once; the top ten take about an eighth. Sequencing was done on a sample of peripheral blood. The receptors here all came from a man aged 30 to 39 with active or convalescent COVID-19. Each CDR3 is given with its conserved first and last residue. The D gene is left open where the match is weak. Clone size is shown for a subset of rows, as once, few, many or a class of expanded clone.

TRBV7-3	TRBD1	13	NA	TRBJ1-1	CASSPAGGPEAFF	TGTGCCAGCAGCCCTGCAGGGGGACCTGAAGCTTTCTTT
TRBV19	TRBD1	18	NA	TRBJ1-5	CASSIFGTDSYSNQPQHF	TGTGCCAGTAGTATTTTCGGGACAGACAGCTATAGCAATCAGCCCCAGCATTTT
TRBV4-1	TRBD2	16	NA	TRBJ2-1	CASSHAGTSESNEQFF	TGCGCCAGCAGCCATGCCGGGACTAGCGAATCCAATGAGCAGTTCTTC
TRBV12-3/TRBV12-4	NA	11	NA	TRBJ2-3	CASSWDSQHYF	TGTGCCAGCAGCTGGGACTCACAGCATTATTTT
TRBV15	TRBD1	16	once	TRBJ1-2	CATSRDPGQAAYGYTF	TGTGCCACCAGCAGAGATCCGGGACAGGCGGCTTATGGCTACACCTTC
TRBV3-1/TRBV3-2	NA	15	NA	TRBJ2-5	CASSQDRTDQETQYF	TGTGCCAGCAGCCAAGATCGAACAGACCAAGAGACCCAGTACTTC
TRBV3-1/TRBV3-2	NA	15	NA	TRBJ2-5	CASSGRRGEVETQYF	TGTGCCAGCAGCGGACGAAGGGGTGAAGTCGAGACCCAGTACTTC
TRBV7-9	NA	14	NA	TRBJ1-3	CARGDSSSGNTIYF	TGTGCCAGGGGGGACTCGAGCTCTGGAAACACCATATATTTT
TRBV6-5	NA	10	NA	TRBJ2-3	CATSTDTQYF	TGTGCCACCTCCACAGATACGCAGTATTTT
TRBV6-4	NA	13	NA	TRBJ2-2	CASSDQGSGELFF	TGTGCCAGCAGTGACCAGGGGAGCGGGGAGCTGTTTTTT
TRBV29-1	TRBD2	14	NA	TRBJ2-1	CSVGLAGVLGEQFF	TGCAGCGTTGGTCTAGCGGGAGTATTAGGCGAGCAGTTCTTC
TRBV4-1	NA	16	NA	TRBJ1-1	CASSQDRGYTNTEAFF	TGCGCCAGCAGCCAAGACAGGGGATACACGAACACTGAAGCTTTCTTT
TRBV5-4	TRBD1	16	NA	TRBJ1-2	CASSLQPGQGRYGYTF	TGTGCCAGCAGCCTTCAACCGGGACAGGGAAGGTATGGCTACACCTTC
TRBV2	NA	14	NA	TRBJ2-3	CASSDSLASDTQYF	TGTGCCAGCAGTGATTCCCTAGCTTCAGATACGCAGTATTTT
TRBV27	TRBD1	15	NA	TRBJ1-2	CASSPGQGNRRHYTF	TGTGCCAGCAGTCCGGGACAGGGCAACCGTCGGCACTACACCTTC
TRBV2	TRBD1	13	NA	TRBJ1-2	CASSGQGEGGYTF	TGTGCCAGCAGCGGACAGGGGGAGGGTGGCTACACCTTC
TRBV5-1	NA	12	once	TRBJ2-7	CASRSGVDEQYF	TGCGCCAGCAGATCAGGGGTAGACGAGCAGTACTTC
TRBV5-1	NA	14	NA	TRBJ2-7	CASSFVGSGNEQYF	TGCGCCAGCAGCTTCGTGGGCTCGGGGAACGAGCAGTACTTC
TRBV9	NA	16	NA	TRBJ1-3	CASSPTEVPRENTIYF	TGTGCCAGCAGCCCCACGGAGGTCCCGCGGGAAAACACCATATATTTT
TRBV5-1	NA	13	NA	TRBJ2-1	CASSLNRGNEQFF	TGCGCCAGCAGCCTTAATCGGGGCAATGAGCAGTTCTTC
TRBV5-1	NA	14	NA	TRBJ1-1	CASSSRSLGTEAFF	TGCGCCAGCAGCTCAAGATCTCTCGGCACTGAAGCTTTCTTT
TRBV19	TRBD2	18	NA	TRBJ2-3	CASSIEKLAGGRPDTQYF	TGTGCCAGTAGTATAGAAAAACTAGCGGGAGGGCGTCCAGATACGCAGTATTTT
TRBV7-2	NA	14	few	TRBJ2-7	CASSKQGGNYEQYF	TGTGCCAGCAGCAAACAGGGTGGGAACTACGAGCAGTACTTC
TRBV6-5	NA	14	once	TRBJ2-2	CASDRTPNTGELFF	TGTGCCAGCGACAGGACGCCTAACACCGGGGAGCTGTTTTTT
TRBV7-2	TRBD1	14	few	TRBJ1-3	CASRRDRAGNTIYF	TGTGCCAGCAGACGTGACAGGGCTGGAAACACCATATATTTT
TRBV5-1	NA	13	NA	TRBJ1-1	CASTRGSNTEAFF	TGCGCCAGCACCCGCGGTTCGAACACTGAAGCTTTCTTT